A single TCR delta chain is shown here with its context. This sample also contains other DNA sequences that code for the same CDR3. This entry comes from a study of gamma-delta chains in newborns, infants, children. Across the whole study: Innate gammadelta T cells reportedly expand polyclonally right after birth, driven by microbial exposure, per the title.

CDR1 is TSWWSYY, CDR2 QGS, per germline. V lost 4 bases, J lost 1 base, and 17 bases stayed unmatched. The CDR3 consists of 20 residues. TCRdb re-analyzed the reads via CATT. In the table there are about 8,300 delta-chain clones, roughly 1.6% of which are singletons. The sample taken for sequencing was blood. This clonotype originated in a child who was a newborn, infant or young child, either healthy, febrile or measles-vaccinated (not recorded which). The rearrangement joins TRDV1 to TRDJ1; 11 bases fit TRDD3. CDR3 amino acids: CALGGALPAWGIQGTDKLIF. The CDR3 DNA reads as TGTGCTCTTGGGGGGGCACTTCCAGCCTGGGGGATACAAGGCACCGATAAACTCATCTTT.